One and the same sample provided the 15 T cell receptor beta chains below, sequenced in a study of T cells in localized non-small cell lung cancer. TCRdb keeps only in-frame clones here, not all; method: immunoSEQ multiplex PCR. The sample has under 2,000 clones; roughly 25% are singletons. Sequencing used normal lung tissue next to the tumor, obtained before any cancer treatment. These receptors originate from a female donor older than 55 with stage II lung adenocarcinoma.

This clone is categorized as medium-sized. The chain has TRBV6-8 and TRBJ1-4, with D unclear. Per the germline V gene, CDR1 is MNHGY and CDR2 is SAAAGT. CDR3 length: 15 amino acids. The germline V and J ends were trimmed by 6 bases and 4 bases, with 15 bases remaining between them. The CDR3 nucleotides are TGTGCCAGCAGCAAGGCGGGCAGCAATAATGAAAAACTGTTTTTT. Translated: CASSKAGSNNEKLFF.

The table lists this clone with a few counts. The CDR3 sequence is CALTIQGATYGYTF. The CDR3 DNA reads TGTGCCTTAACCATACAGGGGGCGACCTATGGCTACACCTTC. This chain links TRBV30 with TRBJ1-2, with 9 positions matching TRBD1. This CDR3 comprises 14 residues. The V gene end was trimmed by 7 bases and the J gene end by 4 bases; junction bases not matched to a gene: 10. CDR1 GTSNPN and CDR2 SVGIG come from the germline V gene (reference sequence).

This clone turned up a few times. This chain links TRBV9 with TRBJ1-1, with TRBD1 matching over 10 bases. The CDR3 runs to 15 residues. J was trimmed by 0 bases and V by 5 bases; bases with no gene match: 4. From germline, CDR1 is SGDLS and CDR2 YYNGEE. The CDR3 sequence: CASSEGTGVNTEAFF. Written as DNA, the CDR3 is TGTGCCAGCAGTGAAGGGACAGGGGTGAACACTGAAGCTTTCTTT. The full variable domain, completed using reference TRBV9 and TRBJ1-1, is DSGVTQTPKHLITATGQRVTLRCSPRSGDLSVYWYQQSLDQGLQFLIQYYNGEERAKGNILERFSAQQFPDLHSELNLSSLELGDSALYFCASSEGTGVNTEAFFGQGTRLTVV.

The chain has TRBV14 and TRBJ2-6; the D is unclear. V was pared by 1 base and J by 0 bases, with 7 bases between. This CDR3 has 16 amino acids. Germline V gives CDR1 SGHDN, CDR2 FVKESK. CDR3 coding DNA: TGTGCCAGCAGCCAAGGGGGATACTCTGGGGCCAACGTCCTGACTTTC. Its translation: CASSQGGYSGANVLTF.

This clone is labeled medium-sized. The V and J genes are TRBV11-3 and TRBJ1-1; D not certain. Germline CDR1 and CDR2: SGHNT and YENEEA. V was trimmed by 1 base and J by 1 base, leaving 13 bases between them. The CDR3 length is 16 residues. The DNA of the CDR3 is TGTGCCAGCAGCTTAGTCCCCGGCAGTTCGAACACTGAAGCTTTCTTT. Amino acids: CASSLVPGSSNTEAFF.

V is TRBV9 and J is TRBJ2-5; the D is unclear. The CDR3 spans 17 residues. Germline-derived CDR1 and CDR2 are SGDLS and YYNGEE. Deletions cut 0 bases from V and 1 base from J, with 16 bases between. CDR3 loop: CASSVGGRAYSQETQYF. The CDR3 region has the DNA TGTGCCAGCAGCGTAGGAGGTCGGGCTTATTCCCAAGAGACCCAGTACTTC.

This sequence joins TRBV19 and TRBJ2-5; the D gene is possibly TRBD2 (6 bases). Trimming removed 1 base at V and 4 bases at J, with 16 bases between. There are 16 residues in the CDR3. The germline V gene encodes CDR1 LNHDA and CDR2 SQIVND (reference sequence). For the CDR3, the DNA is TGTGCCAGTAGTATAGCGTGGGGAGGTGGAAGAGAGACCCAGTACTTC. Protein: CASSIAWGGGRETQYF.

This chain connects TRBV9 to TRBJ2-1; D perhaps matches TRBD2 (5 bases). Germline CDR1 is SGDLS and CDR2 is YYNGEE. The CDR3 has 14 residues. The ends were cut back, 4 bases at V and 8 bases at J, with 16 bases in the middle. The CDR3 region has the DNA TGTGCCAGCAGCCCCCGAGGTCTAGCCTATGAGCAGTTCTTC. Translation: CASSPRGLAYEQFF. The whole variable domain, remainder taken from reference TRBV9 and TRBJ2-1, is DSGVTQTPKHLITATGQRVTLRCSPRSGDLSVYWYQQSLDQGLQFLIQYYNGEERAKGNILERFSAQQFPDLHSELNLSSLELGDSALYFCASSPRGLAYEQFFGPGTRLTVL.

The chain has TRBV28 and TRBJ2-5; 7 positions agree with TRBD1. CDR1 and CDR2 (germline): MDHEN, SYDVKM. V shed 0 bases and J 2 bases; nucleotides not matched to a gene: 3. This CDR3 is built from 15 residues. CDR3 bases: TGTGCCAGCAGTTTATGGACAGGGCAGCAAGAGACCCAGTACTTC. Translating gives CASSLWTGQQETQYF.

This clone was counted many times. CDR3 amino acids: CASSLSRGNYGYTF. DNA for the CDR3: TGTGCCAGCAGTTTATCGAGGGGGAACTATGGCTACACCTTC. This sequence joins TRBV6-8 and TRBJ1-2; D might be TRBD1 (6 bases). The CDR3 sequence is 14 residues long. V was shortened by 4 bases and J by 2 bases, with 11 bases between the two germline ends. Germline V gives CDR1 MNHGY, CDR2 SAAAGT.

The J gene is TRBJ2-7, the V gene TRBV5-1; the match to TRBD1 covers 8 bases. V shed 0 bases and J 3 bases; nucleotides not matched to a gene: 5. Germline-derived CDR1 and CDR2 are SGHRS and YFSETQ. The length of the CDR3 is 15 residues. CDR3 amino acids: CASSLVAGGNYEQYF. In DNA, the CDR3 is TGCGCCAGCAGCTTGGTGGCAGGGGGCAACTACGAGCAGTACTTC.

Only a few counts were recorded for this clone. The rearrangement joins TRBV11-3 to TRBJ1-3, with a tentative D call TRBD1 (6 bases). V was cut by 6 bases and J by 5 bases, with 14 bases left in between. Germline CDR1 SGHNT, CDR2 YENEEA. This CDR3 is built from 14 residues. CDR3 DNA: TGTGCCAGCAGTCTGGACAGCGCAAGAAACACCATATATTTT. Its translation is CASSLDSARNTIYF.

This clone was seen a handful of times. The gene calls are TRBV11-3 and TRBJ2-1; the D is unclear. Germline V gene data show CDR1 as SGHNT and CDR2 as YENEEA. This CDR3 has 14 amino acids. V was clipped by 5 bases and J by 9 bases, with 17 bases between them. The DNA for the CDR3 is TGTGCCAGCAGCCGAGAAACGAGGTCCAGTGAGCAGTTCTTC. It yields the protein CASSRETRSSEQFF.

The DNA of the CDR3 is TGCGCCAGCAGCCCGGACAGTAAAACGGGGAACACTGAAGCTTTCTTT. Its translation is CASSPDSKTGNTEAFF. V and J are TRBV5-1 and TRBJ1-1; weak D call: TRBD1 (6 bases). The CDR3 totals 16 residues. V was cut by 4 bases and J by 1 base, with 17 bases left in between. The germline CDR1 and CDR2 sequences are SGHRS and YFSETQ.

This clone is deemed medium-sized (0.01 to 0.1%). This chain uses TRBV12-5 with TRBJ2-5; TRBD1 might be the D (6 bases). The germline CDR1 and CDR2 sequences are LGHNT and FRNRAP. The CDR3 length is 14 residues. DNA for the CDR3: TGTGCCAGCACCACGGACAGAGCCCAAGAGACCCAGTACTTC. It specifies CASTTDRAQETQYF.